The 5 T cell receptor beta chains in this list originate from one sample, sequenced in a study of CXCR3-negative and CXCR3-positive naive CD8 T cells. Study-level points and caveats: Greater hydrophobicity was found in TRB CDR3s of CXCR3-positive naive cells than of CXCR3-negative naive cells.

These TCRs are of unknown antigen specificity. Libraries were UMI-labeled 5' RACE TRB cDNA. From the 5' RACE reads, TCRdb lists one entry per CDR3 protein and no DNA. The sample's table shows under 150,000 distinct CDR3 sequences. The material sequenced was naive CXCR3+ CD8+ T cells from blood. Specified subset: CD45RO-CCR7+CD27+CD95- naive CD8+ T cells expressing CXCR3 (TNR3+). Every receptor here comes from a human donor in good health. Some clones in this sample may be carry-over from other donors' samples.

V and J are TRBV19 and TRBJ2-5. The germline V gene has CDR1 LNHDA and CDR2 SQIVND (reference sequence). This CDR3 spans 13 amino acids. CDR3 sequence: CASSIRLQETQYF.

The chain carries TRBV11-3 and TRBJ1-1. CDR1 SGHNT and CDR2 YENEEA come from the germline V gene. This CDR3 contains 15 residues. The CDR3 here is CASSLDSDLDTEAFF.

The chain combines TRBV20-1 with TRBJ2-1; TCRdb names TRBD1, which stays unverified in the absence of DNA. Germline CDR1 is DFQATT and CDR2 is SNEGSKA (reference sequence). This CDR3 has 12 residues. CDR3 protein: CSARATGYEQFF.

This chain joins TRBV2 and TRBJ2-3; TCRdb's D call, TRBD1, is unchecked because there is no DNA. Germline-derived CDR1 and CDR2 are SNHLY and FYNNEI. The CDR3 runs to 15 residues. CDR3 sequence: CASSQGVGNTDTQYF.

The V call is TRBV5-1, the J call TRBJ1-1. The CDR3 length is 13 residues. The germline V gene has CDR1 SGHRS and CDR2 YFSETQ. The CDR3 loop is CASSLAENTEAFF. Combining the CDR3 with reference TRBV5-1 and TRBJ1-1 gives the whole variable domain KAGVTQTPRYLIKTRGQQVTLSCSPISGHRSVSWYQQTPGQGLQFLFEYFSETQRNKGNFPGRFSGRQFSNSRSEMNVSTLELGDSALYLCASSLAENTEAFFGQGTRLTVV.